The present TCR beta chain was sequenced within a study of cytomegalovirus exposure and HLA in healthy donors. As for this clone: Its matching antigen is unknown.

Germline lookup yields CDR1 MRHNA and CDR2 SNTAGT. CDR3 size: 14 residues. Germline trimming cut 3 bases from V and 9 bases from J; bases unmatched to any gene: 8. General study points: It was confirmed in vitro that a few of the CMV-associated chains were specific for CMV antigens.

Profiled with immunoSEQ multiplex PCR; TCRdb holds only in-frame clones, not every one. The table lists under 100,000 clones, 96% of them singletons. The chain is built from TRBV6-4 and TRBJ2-1; 7 bases map to TRBD2. The TCR comes from a man aged 18 to 29 in good health and CMV-seronegative. The sequencing input was PBMCs. In DNA, the CDR3 is TGTGCCAGCAGTGATGGACTAGAAGCTAGTGAGCAGTTCTTC. It is translated as CASSDGLEASEQFF.